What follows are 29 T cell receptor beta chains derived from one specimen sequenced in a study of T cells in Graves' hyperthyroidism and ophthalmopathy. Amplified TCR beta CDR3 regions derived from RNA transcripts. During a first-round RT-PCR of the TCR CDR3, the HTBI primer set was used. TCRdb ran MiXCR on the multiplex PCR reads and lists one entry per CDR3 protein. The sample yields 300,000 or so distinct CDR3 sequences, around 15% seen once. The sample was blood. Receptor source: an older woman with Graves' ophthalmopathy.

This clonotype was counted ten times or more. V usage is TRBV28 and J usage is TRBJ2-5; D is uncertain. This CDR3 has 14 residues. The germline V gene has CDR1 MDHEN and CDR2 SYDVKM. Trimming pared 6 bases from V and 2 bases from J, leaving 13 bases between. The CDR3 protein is CASRVGREQETQYF. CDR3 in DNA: TGTGCCAGCAGGGTCGGAAGGGAACAAGAGACCCAGTACTTC. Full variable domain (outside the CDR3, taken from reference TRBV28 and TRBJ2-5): DVKVTQSSRYLVKRTGEKVFLECVQDMDHENMFWYRQDPGLGLRLIYFSYDVKMKEKGDIPEGYSVSREKKERFSLILESASTNQTSMYLCASRVGREQETQYFGPGTRLLVL.

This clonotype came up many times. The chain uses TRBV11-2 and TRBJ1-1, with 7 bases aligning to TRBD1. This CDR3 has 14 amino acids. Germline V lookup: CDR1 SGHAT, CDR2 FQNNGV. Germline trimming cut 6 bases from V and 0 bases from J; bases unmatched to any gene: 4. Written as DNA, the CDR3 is TGTGCCAGCAGTCGACAGGGAATGAACACTGAAGCTTTCTTT. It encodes CASSRQGMNTEAFF.

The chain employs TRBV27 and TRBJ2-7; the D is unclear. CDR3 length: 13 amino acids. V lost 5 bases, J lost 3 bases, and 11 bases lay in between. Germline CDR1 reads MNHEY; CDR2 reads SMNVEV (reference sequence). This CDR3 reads CASSAGFDYEQYF. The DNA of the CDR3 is TGTGCCAGCAGTGCCGGATTTGACTACGAGCAGTACTTC.

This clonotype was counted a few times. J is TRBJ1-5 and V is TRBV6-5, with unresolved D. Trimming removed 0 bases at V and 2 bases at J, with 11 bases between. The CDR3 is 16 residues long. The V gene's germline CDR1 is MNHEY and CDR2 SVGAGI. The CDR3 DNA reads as TGTGCCAGCAGTTACTCTCCCACCTTGGGCAATCAGCCCCAGCATTTT. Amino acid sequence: CASSYSPTLGNQPQHF.

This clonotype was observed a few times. The DNA for the CDR3 is TGTGCCAGCAGCTTGGGGGACACCTACACTGAAGCTTTCTTT. Translating it yields CASSLGDTYTEAFF. The J gene is TRBJ1-1, the V gene TRBV5-5; weak D call: TRBD1 (6 bases). CDR1 is SGHKS and CDR2 is YYEKEE in the germline V gene (reference sequence). The CDR3 is 14 amino acids. V lost 0 bases, J lost 3 bases, and 9 bases lay in between.

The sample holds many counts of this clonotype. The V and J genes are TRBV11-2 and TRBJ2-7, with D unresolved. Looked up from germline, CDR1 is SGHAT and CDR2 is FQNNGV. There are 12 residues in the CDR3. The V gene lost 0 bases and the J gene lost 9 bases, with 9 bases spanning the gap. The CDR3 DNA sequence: TGTGCCAGCAGCTTAGATGAGCAAAGGCAGTACTTC. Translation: CASSLDEQRQYF.

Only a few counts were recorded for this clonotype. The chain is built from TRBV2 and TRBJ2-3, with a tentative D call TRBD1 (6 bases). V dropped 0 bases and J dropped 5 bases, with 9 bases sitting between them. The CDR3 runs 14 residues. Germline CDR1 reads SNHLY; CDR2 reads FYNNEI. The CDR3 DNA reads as TGTGCCAGCAGTGAAGCGCTACAGGGAGATACGCAGTATTTT. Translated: CASSEALQGDTQYF.

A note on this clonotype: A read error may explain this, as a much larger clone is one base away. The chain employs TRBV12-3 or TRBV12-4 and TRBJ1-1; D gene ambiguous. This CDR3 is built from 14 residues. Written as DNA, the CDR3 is TGTGCCGGCAGTCGAGGGATCTTGTACACTGAAGCTTTCTTT. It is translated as CAGSRGILYTEAFF.

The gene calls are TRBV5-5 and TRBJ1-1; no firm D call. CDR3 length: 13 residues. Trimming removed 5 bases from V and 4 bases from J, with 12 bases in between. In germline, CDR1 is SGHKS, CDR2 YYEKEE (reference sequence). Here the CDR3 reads CASSSTVSTEAFF. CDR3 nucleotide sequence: TGTGCCAGCAGTTCCACCGTGAGCACTGAAGCTTTCTTT. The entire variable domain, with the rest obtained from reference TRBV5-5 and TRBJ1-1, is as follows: DAGVTQSPTHLIKTRGQQVTLRCSPISGHKSVSWYQQVLGQGPQFIFQYYEKEERGRGNFPDRFSARQFPNYSSELNVNALLLGDSALYLCASSSTVSTEAFFGQGTRLTVV.

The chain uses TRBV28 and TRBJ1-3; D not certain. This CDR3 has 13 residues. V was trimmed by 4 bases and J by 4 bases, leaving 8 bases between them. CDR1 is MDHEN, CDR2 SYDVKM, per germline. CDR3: CASSYRAGNTIYF. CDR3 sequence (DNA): TGTGCCAGCAGTTACAGAGCGGGAAACACCATATATTTT.

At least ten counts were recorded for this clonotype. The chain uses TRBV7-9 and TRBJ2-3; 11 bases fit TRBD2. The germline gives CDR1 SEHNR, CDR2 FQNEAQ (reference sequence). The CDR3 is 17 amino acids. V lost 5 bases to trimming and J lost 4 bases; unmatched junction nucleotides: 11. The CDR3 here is CASSTLTSGKAPDTQYF. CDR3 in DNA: TGTGCCAGCAGCACCTTGACTAGCGGGAAAGCACCAGATACGCAGTATTTT. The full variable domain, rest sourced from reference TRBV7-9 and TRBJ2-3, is DTGVSQNPRHKITKRGQNVTFRCDPISEHNRLYWYRQTLGQGPEFLTYFQNEAQLEKSRLLSDRFSAERPKGSFSTLEIQRTEQGDSAMYLCASSTLTSGKAPDTQYFGPGTRLTVL.

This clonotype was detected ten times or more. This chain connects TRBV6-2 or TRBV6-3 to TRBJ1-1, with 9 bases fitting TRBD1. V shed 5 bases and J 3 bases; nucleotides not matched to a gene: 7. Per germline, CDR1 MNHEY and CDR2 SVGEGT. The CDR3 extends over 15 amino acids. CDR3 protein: CASSNYRDRDTEAFF. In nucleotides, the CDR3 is TGTGCCAGCAGTAATTACCGGGACAGGGACACTGAAGCTTTCTTT.

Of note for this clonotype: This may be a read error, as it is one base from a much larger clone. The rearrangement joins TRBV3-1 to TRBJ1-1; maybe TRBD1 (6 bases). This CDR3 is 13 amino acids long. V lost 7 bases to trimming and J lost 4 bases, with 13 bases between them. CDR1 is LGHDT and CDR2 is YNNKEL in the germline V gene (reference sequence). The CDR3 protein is CASTGVRGTEAFF. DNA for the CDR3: TGTGCCAGCACGGGGGTCAGGGGCACTGAAGCTTTCTTT.

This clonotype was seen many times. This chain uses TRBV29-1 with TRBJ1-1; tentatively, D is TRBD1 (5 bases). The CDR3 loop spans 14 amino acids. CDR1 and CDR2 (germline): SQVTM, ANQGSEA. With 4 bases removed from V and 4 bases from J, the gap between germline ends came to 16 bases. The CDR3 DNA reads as TGCAGCGTTGCCCGGGGGGATTCACGCACTGAAGCTTTCTTT. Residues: CSVARGDSRTEAFF.

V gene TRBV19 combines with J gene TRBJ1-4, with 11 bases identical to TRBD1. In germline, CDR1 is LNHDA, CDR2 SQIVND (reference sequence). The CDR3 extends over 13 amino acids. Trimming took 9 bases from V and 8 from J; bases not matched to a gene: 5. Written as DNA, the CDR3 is TGTGCCAGCCAGGACAGGGGGCGAGAAAAACTGTTTTTT. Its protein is CASQDRGREKLFF.

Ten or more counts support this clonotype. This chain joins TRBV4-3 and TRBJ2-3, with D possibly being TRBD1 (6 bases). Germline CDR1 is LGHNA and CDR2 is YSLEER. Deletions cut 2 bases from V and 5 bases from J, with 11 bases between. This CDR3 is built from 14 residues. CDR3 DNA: TGCGCCAGCAGCCAATTAACAGGGAAAGATACGCAGTATTTT. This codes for CASSQLTGKDTQYF.

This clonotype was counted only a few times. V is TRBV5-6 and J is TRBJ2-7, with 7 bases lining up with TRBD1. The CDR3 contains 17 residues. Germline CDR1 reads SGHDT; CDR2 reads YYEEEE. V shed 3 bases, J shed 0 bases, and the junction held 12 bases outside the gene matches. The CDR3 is CASSSMATGTVSYEQYF. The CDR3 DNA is TGTGCCAGCAGCTCGATGGCCACCGGGACAGTCTCCTACGAGCAGTACTTC. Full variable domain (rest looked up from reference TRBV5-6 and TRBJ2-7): DAGVTQSPTHLIKTRGQQVTLRCSPKSGHDTVSWYQQALGQGPQFIFQYYEEEERQRGNFPDRFSGHQFPNYSSELNVNALLLGDSALYLCASSSMATGTVSYEQYFGPGTRLTVT.

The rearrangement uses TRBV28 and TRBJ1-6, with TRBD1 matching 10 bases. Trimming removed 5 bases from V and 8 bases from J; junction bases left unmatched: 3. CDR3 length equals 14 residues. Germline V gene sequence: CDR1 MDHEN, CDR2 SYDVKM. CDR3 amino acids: CASSPGQGDSPLHF. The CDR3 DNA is TGTGCCAGCAGTCCCGGACAGGGGGATTCACCCCTCCACTTT.

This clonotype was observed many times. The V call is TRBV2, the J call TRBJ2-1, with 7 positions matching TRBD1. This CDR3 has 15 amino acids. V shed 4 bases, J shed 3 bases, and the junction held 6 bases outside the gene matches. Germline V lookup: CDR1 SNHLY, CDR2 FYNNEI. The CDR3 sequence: CASSATGVIYNEQFF. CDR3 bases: TGTGCCAGCAGTGCCACAGGGGTAATCTACAATGAGCAGTTCTTC.

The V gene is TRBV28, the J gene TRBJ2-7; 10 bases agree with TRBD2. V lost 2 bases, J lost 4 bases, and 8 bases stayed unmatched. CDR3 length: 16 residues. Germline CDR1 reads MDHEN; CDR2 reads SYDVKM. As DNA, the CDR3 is TGTGCCAGCAGTTTAGGTTTCCTAGCGGGAGATTACGAGCAGTACTTC. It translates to CASSLGFLAGDYEQYF.

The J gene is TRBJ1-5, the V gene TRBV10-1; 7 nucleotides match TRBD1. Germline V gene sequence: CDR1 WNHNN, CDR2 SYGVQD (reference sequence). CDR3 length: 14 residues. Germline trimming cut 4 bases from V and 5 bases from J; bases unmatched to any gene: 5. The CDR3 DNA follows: TGCGCCAGCAGTGGAGGGGGCCCCGATCAGCCCCAGCATTTT. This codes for CASSGGGPDQPQHF.

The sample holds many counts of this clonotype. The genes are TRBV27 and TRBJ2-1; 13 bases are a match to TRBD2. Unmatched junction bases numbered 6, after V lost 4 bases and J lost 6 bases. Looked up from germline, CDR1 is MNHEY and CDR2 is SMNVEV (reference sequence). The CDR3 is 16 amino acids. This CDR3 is CASSSELAGGLNEQFF. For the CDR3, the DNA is TGTGCCAGCAGTTCTGAACTAGCGGGGGGGCTCAATGAGCAGTTCTTC.

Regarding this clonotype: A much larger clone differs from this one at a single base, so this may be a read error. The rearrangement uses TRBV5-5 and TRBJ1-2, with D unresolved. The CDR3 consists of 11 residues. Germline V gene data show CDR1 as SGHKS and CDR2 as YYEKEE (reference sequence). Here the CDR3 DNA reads TGTGCCAGCCTCGGACCTGTTGGCCACACCTTC. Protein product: CASLGPVGHTF.

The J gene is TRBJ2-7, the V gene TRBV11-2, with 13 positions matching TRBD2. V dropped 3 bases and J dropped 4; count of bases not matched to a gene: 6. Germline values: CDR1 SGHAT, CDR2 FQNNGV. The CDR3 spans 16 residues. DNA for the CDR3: TGTGCCAGCAGCTTGAGCTCGGGACTAGCGGGGTACGAGCAGTACTTC. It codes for CASSLSSGLAGYEQYF.

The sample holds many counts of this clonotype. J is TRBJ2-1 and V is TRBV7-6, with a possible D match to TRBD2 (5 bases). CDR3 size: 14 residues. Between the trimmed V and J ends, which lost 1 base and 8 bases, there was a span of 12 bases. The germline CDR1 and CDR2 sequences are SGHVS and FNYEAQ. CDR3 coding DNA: TGTGCCAGCAGCTTAGGGGTGGCGGGCCATGAGCAGTTCTTC. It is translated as CASSLGVAGHEQFF.

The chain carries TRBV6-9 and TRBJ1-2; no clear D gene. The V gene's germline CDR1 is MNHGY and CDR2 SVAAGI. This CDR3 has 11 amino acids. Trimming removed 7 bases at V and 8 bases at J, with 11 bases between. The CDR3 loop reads CASTRSRGYTF. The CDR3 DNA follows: TGTGCCAGCACCAGGTCTAGGGGCTACACCTTC.

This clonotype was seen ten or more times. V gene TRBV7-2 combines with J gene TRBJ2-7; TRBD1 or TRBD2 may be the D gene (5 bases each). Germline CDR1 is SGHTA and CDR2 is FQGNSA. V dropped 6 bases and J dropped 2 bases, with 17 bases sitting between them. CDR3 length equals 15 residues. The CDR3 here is CASSLDRGSTYEQYF. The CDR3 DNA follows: TGTGCCAGCAGTCTAGACAGAGGGTCCACCTACGAGCAGTACTTC.

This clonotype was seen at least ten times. The CDR3 sequence is CASSARLNTEAFF. The CDR3 DNA is TGTGCCAGCAGCGCCCGTCTGAACACTGAAGCTTTCTTT. The V and J genes are TRBV6-2 or TRBV6-3 and TRBJ1-1; D unresolved. The V and J ends lost 6 bases and 0 bases respectively, with 8 bases between them. CDR1 is MNHEY and CDR2 is SVGEGT in the germline V gene. There are 13 residues in the CDR3.

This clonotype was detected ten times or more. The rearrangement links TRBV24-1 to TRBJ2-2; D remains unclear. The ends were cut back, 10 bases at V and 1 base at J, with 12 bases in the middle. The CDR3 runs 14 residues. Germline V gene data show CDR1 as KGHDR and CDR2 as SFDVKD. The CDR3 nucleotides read TGTGCCACGACTCTTGGCATGAACACCGGGGAGCTGTTTTTT. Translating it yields CATTLGMNTGELFF.